Following are 10 T cell receptor beta chains from one sample sequenced in a study of T cells in Graves' hyperthyroidism and ophthalmopathy. The source material, RNA transcripts, was used to amplify TCR beta CDR3 regions. First-round RT-PCR targeting the TCR CDR3 was performed with the HTBI primer set. TCRdb used MiXCR to reprocess the multiplex PCR reads, holding one entry per CDR3 protein. The sample holds 400,000 to 500,000 distinct CDR3 sequences, roughly 15% seen once. The sample consisted of blood. These receptors were obtained from a woman between 18 and 30 years old with Graves' hyperthyroidism.

This clonotype turned up a few times. This sequence joins TRBV20-1 and TRBJ2-1, with 9 bases fitting TRBD2. With 7 bases clipped from V and 7 bases from J, the junction kept 11 bases outside the gene matches. The CDR3 runs to 14 residues. Germline CDR1 DFQATT, CDR2 SNEGSKA (reference sequence). The CDR3 spells CSGTLREGVNEQFF. The CDR3 DNA reads as TGCAGTGGTACCTTGCGGGAGGGGGTTAATGAGCAGTTCTTC.

This chain joins TRBV6-2 or TRBV6-3 and TRBJ2-5, with D possibly matching TRBD1 (5 bases). CDR1 and CDR2 from the germline V gene are MNHEY and SVGEGT. The germline V and J ends were trimmed by 0 bases and 2 bases, with 10 bases remaining between them. This CDR3 comprises 15 residues. The CDR3 DNA is TGTGCCAGCAGTTACTCTCTCTCAGGGCAAGAGACCCAGTACTTC. This codes for CASSYSLSGQETQYF.

This clonotype was counted at least ten times. This chain uses TRBV12-3 or TRBV12-4 with TRBJ1-1, with D tentatively TRBD1 (5 bases). The germline V and J ends were trimmed by 7 bases and 4 bases, with 19 bases remaining between them. CDR3 size: 15 residues. This chain's CDR3 is CASTIRWGDGTEAFF. CDR3 bases: TGTGCCAGCACAATCCGGTGGGGGGACGGCACTGAAGCTTTCTTT.

At least ten counts were recorded for this clonotype. J is TRBJ2-7 and V is TRBV11-2, with 9 bases lining up with TRBD2. V lost 0 bases, J lost 6 bases, and 6 bases stayed unmatched. CDR1 is SGHAT, CDR2 FQNNGV, per germline. The CDR3 is 15 residues long. CDR3 residues: CASSLEPQGLAEQYF. CDR3 sequence (DNA): TGTGCCAGCAGCTTAGAACCCCAGGGACTAGCCGAGCAGTACTTC.

Note on this clonotype: Since no conserved phenylalanine or tryptophan closes the CDR3, a read error is the likely cause. The V and J genes are TRBV2 and TRBJ2-7, with TRBD1 as a possible D gene (5 bases). CDR1 is SNHLY and CDR2 is FYNNEI in the germline V gene. V lost 3 bases and J 2 bases, leaving 8 bases between the germline ends. The CDR3 has 13 amino acids. The CDR3: CASSDRATYEQYL. DNA of the CDR3: TGTGCCAGCAGTGACAGGGCCACCTACGAGCAGTACCTC.

The chain combines TRBV27 with TRBJ2-5; 9 bases match TRBD2. V trimming: 5 bases; J trimming: 5 bases; junction bases outside the gene matches: 9. There are 15 residues in the CDR3. Germline values: CDR1 MNHEY, CDR2 SMNVEV (reference sequence). CDR3 nucleotide sequence: TGTGCCAGCAGTGCGGGACTAGCTAGGTGGGAGACCCAGTACTTC. Residues: CASSAGLARWETQYF.

This clonotype was counted at least ten times. The chain uses TRBV29-1 and TRBJ1-1; possibly TRBD1 for D (5 bases). This CDR3 spans 14 amino acids. V was cut by 7 bases and J by 1 base, with 16 bases left in between. The germline V gene has CDR1 SQVTM and CDR2 ANQGSEA. CDR3 in DNA: TGCAGCGCCGCGGGGAGACAGACGAACACTGAAGCTTTCTTT. Encoded protein: CSAAGRQTNTEAFF.

The table lists this clonotype with a few counts. The chain recombines TRBV27 with TRBJ1-6; perhaps TRBD1 as D (6 bases). V shed 5 bases and J shed 5 bases, with 19 bases lying between them. The length of the CDR3 is 17 residues. In germline, CDR1 is MNHEY, CDR2 SMNVEV (reference sequence). The CDR3: CASSRHRAKPDNSPLHF. The CDR3 DNA reads as TGTGCCAGCAGTCGTCACAGGGCCAAACCAGATAATTCACCCCTCCACTTT.

The J gene is TRBJ1-2, the V gene TRBV14, with D possibly TRBD1 on 5 matching bases. The CDR3 spans 16 residues. Germline V gives CDR1 SGHDN, CDR2 FVKESK. The V end was cut by 4 bases, the J end by 7 bases, with 22 bases between. CDR3 in amino acids: CASSRRIERGTSGYTF. The CDR3 region has the DNA TGTGCCAGCAGCCGCAGAATCGAACGGGGGACGTCTGGCTACACCTTC.

In DNA form, the CDR3 reads TGCAGCGTTGAAGAGGAGGGCAGGGGGCGCAGGGAGCAGTACTTC. Its protein product is CSVEEEGRGRREQYF. The chain combines TRBV29-1 with TRBJ2-7, with 8 bases identical to TRBD1. V shed 0 bases and J 7 bases; nucleotides not matched to a gene: 11. This CDR3 contains 15 residues. Germline V gene data show CDR1 as SQVTM and CDR2 as ANQGSEA.